This T cell receptor beta chain was recorded in a study of blood T cells in healthy people across ages. Notes on the study in general: As age increased, TCR beta diversity per million T cells fell in a roughly linear fashion. TCR beta diversity was tightly associated with the proportion of naive T cells.

Germline V lookup: CDR1 SGDLS, CDR2 YYNGEE. CDR3 length: 16 amino acids. Of note for this clonotype: The antigen is not known.

The second PCR ran about 6 to 11 cycles with a sample-barcoded 5' primer and J-beta primers. A 12-random-nucleotide template-switch adaptor tagged each cDNA molecule. No fewer than 2.5 million CDR3-containing paired-end reads came from each sample. TCRdb ran MiXCR on the 5' RACE reads and lists one entry per CDR3 protein. The data hold about 1.8 million distinct CDR3 sequences, with 49% observed a single time. Sequencing used blood. The source is a woman aged 40 to 49 in good health. The V call is TRBV9, the J call TRBJ2-7, with 9 bases aligning to TRBD1. The better agreement between TRBJ2-5 and the DNA end casts doubt on the J call. CDR3 in amino acids: CASSVTGTGSGGTQYF. For the CDR3, the DNA is TGTGCCAGCAGCGTCACCGGGACAGGGTCCGGGGGGACCCAGTACTTC.